The 17 T cell receptor beta chains given below trace back to one sample, sequenced in a study of blood T cell repertoires in COVID-19. Libraries were prepared by immunoSEQ multiplex PCR; TCRdb keeps only in-frame clonotypes and omits some of them. The table has under 110,000 clones, about 89% seen once. The sample was peripheral blood. The receptors stem from a woman aged 30 to 39 with acute or convalescent COVID-19.

The gene calls are TRBV6-5 and TRBJ1-2; no clear D gene. V gave up 0 bases and J gave up 8 bases, with 10 bases separating them. The CDR3 loop spans 13 amino acids. Germline CDR1 MNHEY, CDR2 SVGAGI. Written as DNA, the CDR3 is TGTGCCAGCAGTTACTCTTTGACAAACGGCTACACCTTC. Protein product: CASSYSLTNGYTF.

The V gene is TRBV2, the J gene TRBJ2-2; 8 bases fit TRBD1. The CDR3 is 15 residues long. The germline CDR1 and CDR2 sequences are SNHLY and FYNNEI. V was clipped by 7 bases and J by 1 base; unmatched bases: 5. The CDR3 region is CASIGQGRNTGELFF. Written as DNA, the CDR3 is TGTGCCAGCATTGGACAGGGAAGGAACACCGGGGAGCTGTTTTTT. Full variable domain (missing parts from reference TRBV2 and TRBJ2-2): EPEVTQTPSHQVTQMGQEVILRCVPISNHLYFYWYRQILGQKVEFLVSFYNNEISEKSEIFDDQFSVERPDGSNFTLKIRSTKLEDSAMYFCASIGQGRNTGELFFGEGSRLTVL.

V and J are TRBV3-1 (or the pseudogene TRBV3-2) and TRBJ1-6, with D possibly TRBD1 on 5 matching bases. The CDR3 extends over 14 amino acids. The germline V gene encodes CDR1 LGHDT and CDR2 YNNKEL (reference sequence). V lost 5 bases, J lost 7 bases, and 12 bases lay in between. The CDR3 sequence: CASSDQGANSPLHF. As DNA, the CDR3 is TGTGCCAGCAGCGATCAGGGCGCCAATTCACCCCTCCACTTT.

This clone was seen just once. The CDR3 reads CASSGTFTSNQPQHF. DNA for the CDR3: TGTGCCAGTAGCGGGACATTTACAAGCAATCAGCCCCAGCATTTT. The chain combines TRBV19 with TRBJ1-5; TRBD1 might be the D (6 bases). The CDR3 contains 15 residues. V gave up 6 bases and J gave up 1 base, with 13 bases separating them. Looked up from germline, CDR1 is LNHDA and CDR2 is SQIVND (reference sequence).

The chain combines TRBV15 with TRBJ2-1, with 8 bases identical to TRBD2. From germline, CDR1 is LNHNV and CDR2 YYDKDF (reference sequence). The length of the CDR3 is 15 residues. V dropped 3 bases and J dropped 5; count of bases not matched to a gene: 6. The CDR3 bases are TGTGCCACCAGCAGGGATAGCGGGGTCAACAATGAGCAGTTCTTC. It encodes CATSRDSGVNNEQFF.

In its sample, this clone was seen a few times. This chain connects TRBV18 to TRBJ1-6, with 7 nucleotides matching TRBD1. The CDR3 spans 16 residues. V shed 3 bases, J shed 0 bases, and the junction held 2 bases outside the gene matches. The germline V gene encodes CDR1 KGHSH and CDR2 LQKENI. CDR3 bases: TGTGCCAGCTCACCGGACAGGAGCTCCTATAATTCACCCCTCCACTTT. Its protein is CASSPDRSSYNSPLHF.

By its share, this clone is medium-sized. V gene TRBV10-2 combines with J gene TRBJ1-2, with D maybe TRBD1 (6 bases). The CDR3 covers 17 residues. CDR1 is WSHSY and CDR2 is SAAADI in the germline V gene. Trimming shortened V by 3 bases and J by 2 bases, and 19 bases separated the two germline ends. This CDR3 reads CASSDYGERTGNYGYTF. CDR3 coding DNA: TGCGCCAGCAGTGACTATGGGGAGAGAACAGGGAACTATGGCTACACCTTC.

The rearrangement uses TRBV9 and TRBJ2-3, with TRBD2 identical over 7 bases. The CDR3 is made up of 16 amino acids. From germline, CDR1 is SGDLS and CDR2 YYNGEE. The V segment lost 4 bases and the J segment 3 bases; nucleotides outside the gene matches: 11. CDR3: CASSPSGRASTDTQYF. The CDR3 coding sequence is TGTGCCAGCAGCCCTAGCGGCAGGGCCAGTACAGATACGCAGTATTTT.

This chain joins TRBV12-3 or TRBV12-4 and TRBJ2-3, with a possible D match to TRBD2 (6 bases). The germline V and J ends were trimmed by 8 bases and 9 bases, with 9 bases remaining between them. This CDR3 spans 10 amino acids. CDR3 nucleotides: TGTGCCAGCCGCGGGGAGACGCAGTATTTT. Translated: CASRGETQYF.

This rearrangement joins TRBV10-2 to TRBJ2-3, with D possibly being TRBD2 (6 bases). The CDR3 length is 15 residues. Germline lookup yields CDR1 WSHSY and CDR2 SAAADI. V was shortened by 4 bases and J by 2 bases, with 13 bases between the two germline ends. The CDR3 DNA reads as TGCGCCAGCAGTGTGACGCGGGGCAACACAGATACGCAGTATTTT. Protein sequence: CASSVTRGNTDTQYF.

This chain links TRBV10-2 with TRBJ2-1; possibly TRBD1 for D (6 bases). V lost 0 bases, J lost 4 bases, and 13 bases lay in between. CDR3 size: 16 residues. CDR1 and CDR2 from the germline V gene are WSHSY and SAAADI. The CDR3 reads CASSESQGEGYNEQFF. The CDR3 DNA is TGCGCCAGCAGTGAGTCACAGGGAGAGGGGTACAATGAGCAGTTCTTC.

This chain connects TRBV4-1 to TRBJ2-7; D unresolved. Deletions cut 0 bases from V and 4 bases from J, with 7 bases between. The CDR3 runs to 13 residues. Germline lookup yields CDR1 MGHRA and CDR2 YSYEKL. The CDR3 DNA reads TGCGCCAGCAGCCAAGATCCCCAGTACGAGCAGTACTTC. The encoded protein is CASSQDPQYEQYF.

The rearrangement links TRBV28 to TRBJ1-6; no reliable D call. Germline assignment: CDR1 MDHEN and CDR2 SYDVKM. The CDR3 covers 16 residues. The V gene lost 2 bases and the J gene lost 5 bases, with 13 bases spanning the gap. The CDR3 loop reads CASSLEAVRNNSPLHF. CDR3 nucleotide sequence: TGTGCCAGCAGTTTAGAGGCAGTAAGGAATAATTCACCCCTCCACTTT.

This chain connects TRBV18 to TRBJ2-1; 8 nucleotides line up with TRBD1. J was trimmed by 6 bases and V by 3 bases; bases with no gene match: 10. Germline-derived CDR1 and CDR2 are KGHSH and LQKENI. This CDR3 is built from 16 residues. The CDR3 protein is CASSPLRQGKGNEQFF. The DNA of the CDR3 is TGTGCCAGCTCACCGCTAAGACAGGGGAAGGGCAATGAGCAGTTCTTC.

The genes are TRBV6-5 and TRBJ1-5, with D maybe TRBD1 (6 bases). This CDR3 is 13 amino acids long. Per the germline V gene, CDR1 is MNHEY and CDR2 is SVGAGI. V gave up 4 bases and J gave up 7 bases, with 11 bases separating them. The CDR3 DNA reads as TGTGCCAGCAGTTCCCACAGGGCGCAGCCCCAGCATTTT. Amino acids: CASSSHRAQPQHF.

This chain connects TRBV5-6 to TRBJ1-1, with 9 bases lining up with TRBD1. CDR1 is SGHDT and CDR2 is YYEEEE in the germline V gene. The V segment lost 0 bases and the J segment 5 bases; nucleotides outside the gene matches: 11. The CDR3 consists of 17 residues. CDR3 loop: CASSLGSLQGARTEAFF. As DNA, the CDR3 is TGTGCCAGCAGCTTGGGGTCATTACAGGGGGCGCGAACTGAAGCTTTCTTT.

The rearrangement links TRBV5-1 to TRBJ1-4; 8 nucleotides agree with TRBD1. V shed 2 bases, J shed 5 bases, and the junction held 5 bases outside the gene matches. Germline CDR1 SGHRS, CDR2 YFSETQ. CDR3 length: 15 amino acids. As DNA, the CDR3 is TGCGCCAGCAGCTTCTCGGGACAGGAGAATGAAAAACTGTTTTTT. Translation: CASSFSGQENEKLFF.